This TCR beta chain is from a study of T cell repertoires in cytomegalovirus infection. Study context: It can be stated that public TCR beta signatures indicated CMV infection as well as a matching HLA type.

Study-level results: In two of eight donors, the top clonotype was HLA-C-restricted CMV-specific.

Germline CDR1 and CDR2: SNHLY and FYNNEI. This CDR3 is 15 amino acids long. Trimming cost V 8 bases and J 3 bases, with 18 bases left between them. Of note for this clonotype: No antigen is known for it.

In TCRdb, the reads were re-called with MiXCR into one record per CDR3 protein. In the table there are roughly 920,000 distinct CDR3 sequences, approximately 31% of which are singletons. The sample in question was cultured CD8+ T cells from PBMCs, obtained from culture after CMV antigen stimulation. This clonotype was obtained from a human donor in good health (CMV status not recorded). Some clones in this sample may be carry-over from other donors' samples. The V gene is TRBV2, the J gene TRBJ2-3; D is perhaps TRBD2 (6 bases). CDR3 in amino acids: CASGRPRAGTDTQYF. Here the CDR3 DNA reads TGTGCCAGCGGTCGGCCCAGGGCGGGAACAGATACGCAGTATTTT.